This is a list of T cell receptor beta chains from one sample in a study of spatial heterogeneity in lung cancer. TCRdb redid the calling of the 5' RACE reads with MiXCR, one entry per CDR3 protein. The sample contains roughly 11,000 distinct CDR3 sequences, 3% to 4.5% of which appear only once. The material was PBMCs, obtained at surgery. These receptors came from a female donor with early-stage non-small cell lung cancer. Each CDR3 is given with its conserved first and last residue. Fields, in order: V gene, J gene, D gene, clone size, CDR3 protein, CDR3 DNA. D genes are given only for firm matches. Rows may omit the clone size; those that give it use once, few, many or a size class.

v_gene: TRBV7-8; j_gene: TRBJ2-1; d_gene: TRBD2; abundance: many; CDR3aa: CASSYRLASNEQFF; CDR3nt: TGTGCCAGCAGCTACCGACTAGCGAGCAATGAGCAGTTCTTC
v_gene: TRBV18; j_gene: TRBJ2-5; d_gene: NA; abundance: many; CDR3aa: CASSPLPRATRGGQETQYF; CDR3nt: TGTGCCAGCTCACCACTGCCCCGAGCGACCAGAGGGGGCCAAGAGACCCAGTACTTC
v_gene: TRBV9; j_gene: TRBJ1-6; d_gene: NA; abundance: NA; CDR3aa: CASSVGGGDSYNSPLHF; CDR3nt: TGTGCCAGCAGCGTAGGTGGGGGCGACTCCTATAATTCACCCCTCCACTTT
v_gene: TRBV28; j_gene: TRBJ2-1; d_gene: TRBD2; abundance: many; CDR3aa: CSAVGTSGYNEQFF; CDR3nt: TGTTCCGCGGTAGGGACTAGCGGCTACAATGAGCAGTTCTTC
v_gene: TRBV7-7; j_gene: TRBJ2-1; d_gene: NA; abundance: many; CDR3aa: CASSLVSGGRTYNEQFF; CDR3nt: TGTGCCAGCAGCTTAGTAAGTGGGGGGCGGACCTACAATGAGCAGTTCTTC
v_gene: TRBV6-5; j_gene: TRBJ2-5; d_gene: NA; abundance: medium-sized; CDR3aa: CASSYGGPAETQYF; CDR3nt: TGTGCCAGCAGTTACGGTGGTCCAGCAGAGACCCAGTACTTC
v_gene: TRBV7-9; j_gene: TRBJ2-7; d_gene: TRBD1; abundance: many; CDR3aa: CASSSGQGAQPYEQYF; CDR3nt: TGTGCCAGCAGCTCAGGACAGGGCGCTCAGCCCTACGAGCAGTACTTC
v_gene: TRBV11-1; j_gene: TRBJ1-5; d_gene: NA; abundance: many; CDR3aa: CASSLSQPQHF; CDR3nt: TGTGCCAGCAGCTTGAGTCAGCCCCAGCATTTT
v_gene: TRBV6-5; j_gene: TRBJ1-3; d_gene: TRBD1; abundance: many; CDR3aa: CASSRQGISGNTIYF; CDR3nt: TGTGCCAGCAGTAGACAGGGCATCTCTGGAAACACCATATATTTT
v_gene: TRBV27; j_gene: TRBJ1-5; d_gene: NA; abundance: many; CDR3aa: CASRPAVNQPQHF; CDR3nt: TGTGCCAGCAGGCCGGCAGTCAATCAGCCCCAGCATTTT
v_gene: TRBV6-2/TRBV6-3; j_gene: TRBJ1-1; d_gene: NA; abundance: many; CDR3aa: CASSLTGGGTEAFF; CDR3nt: TGTGCCAGCAGCCTGACTGGAGGAGGCACTGAAGCTTTCTTT
v_gene: TRBV3-1; j_gene: TRBJ1-4; d_gene: NA; abundance: few; CDR3aa: CASSQDVGTNEKLFF; CDR3nt: TGTGCCAGCAGCCAAGATGTCGGGACTAATGAAAAACTGTTTTTT
v_gene: TRBV7-6; j_gene: TRBJ2-7; d_gene: NA; abundance: few; CDR3aa: CASSRVRGDEQYF; CDR3nt: TGTGCCAGCAGCAGAGTCAGGGGCGACGAGCAGTACTTC
v_gene: TRBV20-1; j_gene: TRBJ2-3; d_gene: TRBD1; abundance: many; CDR3aa: CSERTGSTDTQYF; CDR3nt: TGCAGTGAGAGGACAGGGTCCACAGATACGCAGTATTTT
v_gene: TRBV20-1; j_gene: TRBJ2-4; d_gene: NA; abundance: many; CDR3aa: CSASRGQGGNIQYF; CDR3nt: TGCAGTGCTAGTCGGGGACAAGGAGGGAACATTCAGTACTTC
v_gene: TRBV10-3; j_gene: TRBJ2-1; d_gene: TRBD2; abundance: many; CDR3aa: CASDPWGSGKVSGQFF; CDR3nt: TGTGCCAGCGACCCTTGGGGTAGCGGGAAGGTTAGTGGGCAGTTCTTC
v_gene: TRBV29-1; j_gene: TRBJ1-2; d_gene: NA; abundance: many; CDR3aa: CSAPRGANGYTF; CDR3nt: TGCAGCGCCCCGCGGGGGGCGAATGGCTACACCTTC
v_gene: TRBV19; j_gene: TRBJ2-5; d_gene: TRBD2; abundance: many; CDR3aa: CATSRTSGGYETQYF; CDR3nt: TGTGCCACCAGTAGGACTAGCGGGGGTTACGAGACCCAGTACTTC
v_gene: TRBV6-6; j_gene: TRBJ2-3; d_gene: NA; abundance: many; CDR3aa: CASSLLSTDTQYF; CDR3nt: TGTGCCAGCAGCCTTTTAAGCACAGATACGCAGTATTTT
v_gene: TRBV6-2/TRBV6-3; j_gene: TRBJ2-3; d_gene: TRBD2; abundance: few; CDR3aa: CASSSPSGRSTDTQYF; CDR3nt: TGTGCCAGCAGTTCCCCTAGCGGACGTAGCACAGATACGCAGTATTTT
v_gene: TRBV5-5; j_gene: TRBJ1-1; d_gene: NA; abundance: many; CDR3aa: CASTQGAEAFF; CDR3nt: TGTGCCAGTACCCAGGGAGCCGAAGCTTTCTTT
v_gene: TRBV4-3; j_gene: TRBJ2-5; d_gene: NA; abundance: many; CDR3aa: CASSQVAWETQYF; CDR3nt: TGCGCCAGCAGCCAAGTGGCCTGGGAGACCCAGTACTTC
v_gene: TRBV20-1; j_gene: TRBJ2-3; d_gene: TRBD2; abundance: many; CDR3aa: CSARGASGGPDTQYF; CDR3nt: TGCAGTGCTAGAGGTGCTAGCGGGGGCCCAGATACGCAGTATTTT
v_gene: TRBV7-8; j_gene: TRBJ1-1; d_gene: NA; abundance: NA; CDR3aa: CASRYRGGSENTEAFF; CDR3nt: TGTGCCAGCAGATACCGGGGCGGGAGTGAGAACACTGAAGCTTTCTTT
v_gene: TRBV29-1; j_gene: TRBJ2-5; d_gene: NA; abundance: many; CDR3aa: CSSRQQETQYF; CDR3nt: TGCAGCTCGAGACAACAGGAGACCCAGTACTTC
v_gene: TRBV6-2/TRBV6-3; j_gene: TRBJ2-3; d_gene: NA; abundance: many; CDR3aa: CASSGRRRTSTDTQYF; CDR3nt: TGTGCCAGCAGCGGCCGAAGAAGAACTAGCACAGATACGCAGTATTTT
v_gene: TRBV20-1; j_gene: TRBJ2-7; d_gene: TRBD2; abundance: many; CDR3aa: CSARDPLAGGYEQYF; CDR3nt: TGCAGTGCTAGAGATCCCCTAGCGGGGGGTTACGAGCAGTACTTC
v_gene: TRBV5-6; j_gene: TRBJ2-3; d_gene: NA; abundance: many; CDR3aa: CASSLLRGPQVDSQYF; CDR3nt: TGTGCCAGCAGCTTATTACGGGGACCGCAGGTAGATTCGCAGTATTTT
v_gene: TRBV20-1; j_gene: TRBJ2-4; d_gene: TRBD2; abundance: many; CDR3aa: CSAEGLAQAKNIQYF; CDR3nt: TGCAGTGCTGAAGGACTAGCTCAGGCCAAAAACATTCAGTACTTC
v_gene: TRBV20-1; j_gene: TRBJ2-7; d_gene: NA; abundance: few; CDR3aa: CSAPQGYEQYF; CDR3nt: TGCAGTGCTCCCCAGGGTTACGAGCAGTACTTC
v_gene: TRBV19; j_gene: TRBJ1-2; d_gene: NA; abundance: many; CDR3aa: CASSKDTGGYGYTF; CDR3nt: TGTGCCAGTAGTAAGGACACTGGTGGGTATGGCTACACCTTC
v_gene: TRBV20-1; j_gene: TRBJ2-7; d_gene: NA; abundance: many; CDR3aa: CSARGQTYEQYF; CDR3nt: TGCAGTGCTAGGGGGCAAACCTACGAGCAGTACTTC
v_gene: TRBV20-1; j_gene: TRBJ2-1; d_gene: TRBD2; abundance: NA; CDR3aa: CSARPGTSGNNNEQFF; CDR3nt: TGCAGTGCTAGACCGGGGACTAGCGGGAACAACAATGAGCAGTTCTTC
v_gene: TRBV9; j_gene: TRBJ2-1; d_gene: TRBD2; abundance: many; CDR3aa: CASSVGGSGPGGNEQFF; CDR3nt: TGTGCCAGCAGCGTCGGCGGGAGTGGGCCCGGAGGCAATGAGCAGTTCTTC
v_gene: TRBV7-9; j_gene: TRBJ2-1; d_gene: TRBD2; abundance: few; CDR3aa: CASSSKGLAGVEQFF; CDR3nt: TGTGCCAGCAGCTCAAAGGGACTAGCGGGGGTAGAGCAGTTCTTC
v_gene: TRBV5-6; j_gene: TRBJ1-2; d_gene: NA; abundance: many; CDR3aa: CASSSTGLYGYTF; CDR3nt: TGTGCCAGCAGCTCGACCGGACTCTATGGCTACACCTTC
v_gene: TRBV12-5; j_gene: TRBJ2-4; d_gene: NA; abundance: many; CDR3aa: CASTGWGGIQYF; CDR3nt: TGTGCTAGTACCGGTTGGGGAGGCATTCAGTACTTC
v_gene: TRBV4-3; j_gene: TRBJ1-2; d_gene: NA; abundance: many; CDR3aa: CASSPSGPYGYTF; CDR3nt: TGCGCCAGCAGCCCCAGTGGACCCTATGGCTACACCTTC
v_gene: TRBV11-2; j_gene: TRBJ2-1; d_gene: TRBD1; abundance: many; CDR3aa: CASSLDRGSYNEQFF; CDR3nt: TGTGCCAGCAGCTTGGACAGGGGGTCCTACAATGAGCAGTTCTTC
v_gene: TRBV5-1; j_gene: TRBJ2-3; d_gene: TRBD2; abundance: many; CDR3aa: CASSLMSGGFTDTQYF; CDR3nt: TGCGCCAGCAGCTTGATGAGCGGGGGATTCACAGATACGCAGTATTTT
v_gene: TRBV4-2; j_gene: TRBJ2-3; d_gene: TRBD2; abundance: few; CDR3aa: CASSQGLAGGPSTDTQYF; CDR3nt: TGTGCCAGCAGCCAGGGACTAGCGGGGGGCCCTAGCACAGATACGCAGTATTTT
v_gene: TRBV7-2; j_gene: TRBJ2-7; d_gene: TRBD2; abundance: many; CDR3aa: CASSLGFKIAGGSYEQYF; CDR3nt: TGTGCCAGCAGCTTAGGGTTCAAGATAGCGGGGGGTTCCTACGAGCAGTACTTC
v_gene: TRBV28; j_gene: TRBJ2-1; d_gene: TRBD1; abundance: few; CDR3aa: CANSLENQGEFF; CDR3nt: TGTGCCAACAGTTTAGAGAATCAGGGGGAGTTCTTC
v_gene: TRBV10-1; j_gene: TRBJ2-4; d_gene: NA; abundance: NA; CDR3aa: CASSLIYF; CDR3nt: TGCGCCAGCAGCCTAATTTACTTC
v_gene: TRBV20-1; j_gene: TRBJ1-5; d_gene: NA; abundance: few; CDR3aa: CSAREGTVNQPQHF; CDR3nt: TGCAGTGCTAGAGAGGGGACGGTCAATCAGCCCCAGCATTTT
v_gene: TRBV10-3; j_gene: TRBJ2-7; d_gene: TRBD2; abundance: many; CDR3aa: CAISDGTSGSYEQYF; CDR3nt: TGTGCCATCAGTGATGGGACTAGCGGCTCCTACGAGCAGTACTTC
v_gene: TRBV4-2; j_gene: TRBJ1-5; d_gene: TRBD1; abundance: NA; CDR3aa: CASSQGLQGPNQPQHF; CDR3nt: TGTGCCAGCAGCCAAGGATTACAGGGGCCTAATCAGCCCCAGCATTTT
v_gene: TRBV28; j_gene: TRBJ2-7; d_gene: TRBD2; abundance: NA; CDR3aa: CASRAGTSGRRSYEQYF; CDR3nt: TGTGCCAGCAGGGCGGGGACTAGCGGGAGAAGGTCCTACGAGCAGTACTTC